The 18 T cell receptor beta chains below all came from one sample that was sequenced in a study of T cells after somatic rescue of genetic block. Sequencing used immunoSEQ multiplex PCR; TCRdb keeps in-frame clones, though not all of them. The sample has 7,500 to 8,500 clones; around 80% are singletons. Sequencing was carried out using peripheral blood mononuclear cells (PBMCs). Every receptor here comes from a boy between 10 and 17 years old.

The J gene is TRBJ2-1, the V gene TRBV13, with D possibly matching TRBD2 (6 bases). Per germline, CDR1 PRHDT and CDR2 FYEKMQ (reference sequence). V lost 3 bases and J lost 3, with 9 bases in between. There are 14 residues in the CDR3. CDR3: CASSLGGVYNEQFF. The DNA of the CDR3 is TGTGCCAGCAGCTTGGGCGGGGTCTACAATGAGCAGTTCTTC.

CDR3 in amino acids: CASSPGFFRSSYEQYF. In DNA form, the CDR3 reads TGTGCCAGCTCACCAGGGTTTTTCCGGAGCTCCTACGAGCAGTACTTC. This chain uses TRBV18 with TRBJ2-7; no firm D call. The CDR3 length is 16 residues. V lost 2 bases, J lost 0 bases, and 14 bases lay in between. The germline gives CDR1 KGHSH, CDR2 LQKENI.

This clone turned up a few times. J is TRBJ1-2 and V is TRBV5-1; unclear D gene. Trimming shortened V by 6 bases and J by 7 bases, and 16 bases separated the two germline ends. The CDR3 runs to 13 residues. CDR1 is SGHRS, CDR2 YFSETQ, per germline. The CDR3 region is CASTPSDAAGYTF. CDR3 nucleotide sequence: TGCGCCAGCACCCCTTCGGACGCGGCTGGCTACACCTTC.

The chain couples TRBV7-9 to TRBJ2-1; D unresolved. There are 14 residues in the CDR3. The ends were cut back, 4 bases at V and 7 bases at J, with 14 bases in the middle. CDR1 is SEHNR, CDR2 FQNEAQ, per germline (reference sequence). CDR3 sequence: CASSSPPRGNEQFF. The DNA for the CDR3 is TGTGCCAGCAGCTCCCCCCCAAGAGGTAATGAGCAGTTCTTC.

This clone turned up a few times. The rearrangement uses TRBV6-1 and TRBJ2-1, with D perhaps matching TRBD2 (5 bases). The germline CDR1 and CDR2 sequences are MNHNS and SASEGT. The CDR3 has 16 residues. V was pared by 3 bases and J by 0 bases, with 12 bases between. CDR3 DNA sequence: TGTGCCAGCAGTGATTGGACTTCGAGCTCCTACAATGAGCAGTTCTTC. Protein product: CASSDWTSSSYNEQFF.

This clone was counted a single time. The J gene is TRBJ1-3, the V gene TRBV9; a weak D match, TRBD1 (5 bases). Trimming cost V 0 bases and J 0 bases, with 13 bases left between them. This CDR3 has 17 residues. Germline values: CDR1 SGDLS, CDR2 YYNGEE. The CDR3 DNA is TGTGCCAGCAGCGTAGTGGGGGAACCCAGCTCTGGAAACACCATATATTTT. This encodes CASSVVGEPSSGNTIYF. Combining the CDR3 with reference TRBV9 and TRBJ1-3 gives the whole variable domain DSGVTQTPKHLITATGQRVTLRCSPRSGDLSVYWYQQSLDQGLQFLIQYYNGEERAKGNILERFSAQQFPDLHSELNLSSLELGDSALYFCASSVVGEPSSGNTIYFGEGSWLTVV.

This clone was detected only once. The chain is built from TRBV7-3 and TRBJ2-7; D may be TRBD1 (6 bases). The CDR3 is 14 amino acids. The V gene's germline CDR1 is SGHTA and CDR2 FQGTGA. V was clipped by 5 bases and J by 2 bases, with 13 bases between them. The CDR3 DNA sequence: TGTGCCAGCAGCCCCGGGACATCCACCTACGAGCAGTACTTC. It specifies CASSPGTSTYEQYF.

The chain uses TRBV5-4 and TRBJ2-3; 8 positions match TRBD1. The CDR3 is 14 residues long. From germline, CDR1 is SGHNT and CDR2 YYREEE (reference sequence). V dropped 3 bases and J dropped 4; count of bases not matched to a gene: 4. CDR3 nucleotides: TGTGCCAGCAGCTACGGACAGGGCGCAGATACGCAGTATTTT. Translation: CASSYGQGADTQYF.

This clone has only one observation. The chain combines TRBV2 with TRBJ2-3, with 9 nucleotides matching TRBD2. Germline values: CDR1 SNHLY, CDR2 FYNNEI. After removal of 6 bases from V and 5 bases from J, the junction contained 12 bases not matched to a gene. There are 16 residues in the CDR3. The CDR3 reads CASRALAGGAQDTQYF. In DNA form, the CDR3 reads TGTGCCAGCAGGGCCCTTGCGGGAGGGGCGCAAGATACGCAGTATTTT.

In this sample, this clone turned up once. The CDR3 DNA reads TGTGCCAGCAGCTTCTCCTATGTGAAGAGCGGGAGAAACGAGCAGTACTTC. Its protein is CASSFSYVKSGRNEQYF. This sequence joins TRBV5-5 and TRBJ2-7; TRBD2 aligns across 8 bases. The V gene's germline CDR1 is SGHKS and CDR2 YYEKEE (reference sequence). Trimming took 2 bases from V and 5 from J; bases not matched to a gene: 15. This CDR3 has 17 amino acids.

The chain carries TRBV19 and TRBJ1-4; D is undetermined. This CDR3 spans 15 amino acids. The V gene lost 6 bases and the J gene lost 3 bases, with 14 bases spanning the gap. The germline gives CDR1 LNHDA, CDR2 SQIVND (reference sequence). CDR3 nucleotides: TGTGCCAGTAGCAATACCCCAGGCGCTAATGAAAAACTGTTTTTT. Its protein product is CASSNTPGANEKLFF. The variable domain in full, completed from reference TRBV19 and TRBJ1-4, reads DGGITQSPKYLFRKEGQNVTLSCEQNLNHDAMYWYRQDPGQGLRLIYYSQIVNDFQKGDIAEGYSVSREKKESFPLTVTSAQKNPTAFYLCASSNTPGANEKLFFGSGTQLSVL.

The genes are TRBV18 and TRBJ2-1; D may be TRBD2 (7 bases). The V end was cut by 3 bases, the J end by 4 bases, with 10 bases between. The CDR3 covers 14 residues. The germline V gene has CDR1 KGHSH and CDR2 LQKENI. This CDR3 reads CASSPGGLYNEQFF. The CDR3 bases are TGTGCCAGCTCACCCGGGGGGCTATACAATGAGCAGTTCTTC. Using reference TRBV18 and TRBJ2-1 for the parts outside the CDR3, the full variable domain is NAGVMQNPRHLVRRRGQEARLRCSPMKGHSHVYWYRQLPEEGLKFMVYLQKENIIDESGMPKERFSAEFPKEGPSILRIQQVVRGDSAAYFCASSPGGLYNEQFFGPGTRLTVL.

V and J are TRBV4-3 and TRBJ1-2, with D maybe TRBD1 (5 bases). This CDR3 is 13 amino acids long. V was pared by 0 bases and J by 3 bases, with 5 bases between. In germline, CDR1 is LGHNA, CDR2 YSLEER. CDR3 sequence: CASSQEQDYGYTF. The CDR3 nucleotides are TGCGCCAGCAGCCAAGAACAGGACTATGGCTACACCTTC.

The genes are TRBV5-1 and TRBJ2-1; 9 positions agree with TRBD1. CDR1 SGHRS and CDR2 YFSETQ come from the germline V gene. The CDR3 loop spans 14 amino acids. Trimming took 4 bases from V and 3 from J; bases not matched to a gene: 2. The CDR3 nucleotides read TGCGCCAGCAGCCGGACAGGGGACTACAATGAGCAGTTCTTC. Its translation is CASSRTGDYNEQFF.

V is TRBV13 and J is TRBJ2-5, with D possibly TRBD2 on 6 matching bases. The J call is doubtful: the DNA matches TRBJ2-7 better. Per the germline V gene, CDR1 is PRHDT and CDR2 is FYEKMQ (reference sequence). This CDR3 has 14 residues. CDR3 DNA: TGTGCCAGCAGCTTCGGCGGGGTGAACTACGAGCAGTACTTC. This translates into CASSFGGVNYEQYF.

The chain recombines TRBV5-6 with TRBJ2-5; no clear D gene. The germline V gene has CDR1 SGHDT and CDR2 YYEEEE. The CDR3 contains 13 residues. Deletions cut 1 base from V and 4 bases from J, with 8 bases between. The DNA for the CDR3 is TGTGCCAGCAGCTTGAAGGTGGGAGAGACCCAGTACTTC. Translating gives CASSLKVGETQYF.

The gene calls are TRBV9 and TRBJ2-2; tentatively, D is TRBD2 (6 bases). Trimming took off 0 bases at V and 0 bases at J, with 15 bases between the two ends. The germline CDR1 and CDR2 sequences are SGDLS and YYNGEE. CDR3 size: 18 residues. Written as DNA, the CDR3 is TGTGCCAGCAGCGTAGTAACCGGGGGACCCGCGAACACCGGGGAGCTGTTTTTT. This gives the protein CASSVVTGGPANTGELFF.

The chain combines TRBV4-3 with TRBJ2-3, with D maybe TRBD2 (7 bases). Trimming stripped 1 base from V and 6 bases from J, with 17 bases between. The CDR3 is 16 amino acids. Germline CDR1 is LGHNA and CDR2 is YSLEER. CDR3 protein: CASSQAAGALGDTQYF. CDR3 in DNA: TGCGCCAGCAGCCAAGCGGCGGGGGCCCTGGGGGATACGCAGTATTTT.